What follows are 18 T cell receptor beta chains derived from one specimen sequenced in a study of cytomegalovirus exposure and HLA in healthy donors. The PCR had 60 Vbeta and 13 Jbeta primers. Data came from immunoSEQ multiplex PCR; TCRdb stores just in-frame clones and leaves some out. This repertoire shows about 180,000 clones, more than 60% found once; its top ten account for approximately 1.5%. Sequenced: PBMCs. The source of these receptors is a woman in her 30s in good health and CMV-seropositive.

The chain recombines TRBV19 with TRBJ1-2; 9 positions agree with TRBD1. V lost 8 bases to trimming and J lost 5 bases; unmatched junction nucleotides: 6. Germline values: CDR1 LNHDA, CDR2 SQIVND (reference sequence). This CDR3 has 13 amino acids. CDR3 protein: CASGDRDRYGYTF. The CDR3 DNA is TGTGCCAGTGGGGACAGGGATAGGTATGGCTACACCTTC. The full variable domain, completed using reference TRBV19 and TRBJ1-2, is DGGITQSPKYLFRKEGQNVTLSCEQNLNHDAMYWYRQDPGQGLRLIYYSQIVNDFQKGDIAEGYSVSREKKESFPLTVTSAQKNPTAFYLCASGDRDRYGYTFGSGTRLTVV.

The rearrangement links TRBV14 to TRBJ2-4, with 7 bases aligning to TRBD1. V was pared by 0 bases and J by 3 bases, with 8 bases of the junction left unmatched. The germline V gene encodes CDR1 SGHDN and CDR2 FVKESK. The CDR3 runs 17 residues. The CDR3 DNA follows: TGTGCCAGCAGCCAAGAACAGGGGTCGTTGGTCAAAAACATTCAGTACTTC. This codes for CASSQEQGSLVKNIQYF.

The chain joins TRBV6-1 to TRBJ1-2, with D maybe TRBD1 (5 bases). Germline CDR1 MNHNS, CDR2 SASEGT. Deletions cut 4 bases from V and 2 bases from J, with 11 bases between. The CDR3 is made up of 14 amino acids. The chain's CDR3 is CASSVSRANYGYTF. CDR3 bases: TGTGCCAGCAGTGTGTCCAGGGCCAACTATGGCTACACCTTC.

This sequence joins TRBV5-1 and TRBJ2-7; the match to TRBD2 covers 9 bases. This CDR3 has 14 residues. V gave up 2 bases and J gave up 5 bases; unmatched junction bases: 5. CDR1 and CDR2 from the germline V gene are SGHRS and YFSETQ. The CDR3 here is CASSLGTSMDEQYF. In nucleotides, the CDR3 is TGCGCCAGCAGCTTAGGGACTAGCATGGACGAGCAGTACTTC.

The J gene is TRBJ2-1, the V gene TRBV6-1; 7 nucleotides line up with TRBD1. CDR3 length: 14 amino acids. J gave up 9 bases and V 5 bases, and 10 bases lay outside the gene matches. Germline CDR1 is MNHNS and CDR2 is SASEGT. The CDR3 DNA reads TGTGCCAGCAGTAGCGACAGGGCCCGGGGTGAGCAGTTCTTC. Encoded protein: CASSSDRARGEQFF.

The V call is TRBV18, the J call TRBJ1-3; D remains ambiguous. The V gene lost 5 bases and the J gene lost 3 bases, with 20 bases spanning the gap. This CDR3 has 17 amino acids. The germline V gene has CDR1 KGHSH and CDR2 LQKENI. CDR3 protein: CASSFADGRSRGNTIYF. CDR3 DNA: TGTGCCAGCTCATTCGCCGATGGCAGATCCCGTGGAAACACCATATATTTT.

The chain couples TRBV12-5 to TRBJ2-1; D is perhaps TRBD1 (6 bases). V gave up 6 bases and J gave up 4 bases, with 16 bases separating them. This CDR3 region has 15 residues. Germline lookup yields CDR1 LGHNT and CDR2 FRNRAP. CDR3 region: CASGRARDTYNEQFF. In DNA form, the CDR3 reads TGTGCTAGTGGGCGCGCCAGGGACACTTACAATGAGCAGTTCTTC. The whole variable domain, remainder taken from reference TRBV12-5 and TRBJ2-1, is DARVTQTPRHKVTEMGQEVTMRCQPILGHNTVFWYRQTMMQGLELLAYFRNRAPLDDSGMPKDRFSAEMPDATLATLKIQPSEPRDSAVYFCASGRARDTYNEQFFGPGTRLTVL.

The rearrangement links TRBV6-5 to TRBJ2-2; D might be TRBD2 (6 bases). Trimming took 2 bases from V and 9 from J, leaving 10 bases between them. CDR1 MNHEY and CDR2 SVGAGI come from the germline V gene. This CDR3 spans 13 amino acids. The CDR3 loop reads CASSYLAPRELFF. CDR3 sequence (DNA): TGTGCCAGCAGTTACCTAGCGCCGCGGGAGCTGTTTTTT.

The gene calls are TRBV7-2 and TRBJ1-2; the D gene is possibly TRBD1 (5 bases). Per the germline V gene, CDR1 is SGHTA and CDR2 is FQGNSA. The CDR3 is 14 amino acids. Trimming took 4 bases from V and 3 from J, leaving 12 bases between them. The CDR3 here is CASSSVGGDYGYTF. Here the CDR3 DNA reads TGTGCCAGCAGCTCTGTGGGGGGGGACTATGGCTACACCTTC.

The chain couples TRBV9 to TRBJ2-5; perhaps TRBD2 as D (5 bases). The CDR3 length is 13 residues. Trimming stripped 4 bases from V and 0 bases from J, with 7 bases between. Germline CDR1 is SGDLS and CDR2 is YYNGEE. The CDR3 here is CASSLANQETQYF. The CDR3 coding sequence is TGTGCCAGCAGCCTAGCCAACCAAGAGACCCAGTACTTC.

The rearrangement links TRBV5-1 to TRBJ1-6, with 10 bases aligning to TRBD1. The CDR3 has 16 residues. Germline V gene lookup returns CDR1 SGHRS and CDR2 YFSETQ. Losses at the gene ends were 3 bases for V and 6 bases for J; bases not matched to a gene: 6. CDR3 nucleotide sequence: TGCGCCAGCAGCTATTCCGGGACAGGGGTTAATTCACCCCTCCACTTT. Translated: CASSYSGTGVNSPLHF.

The gene calls are TRBV5-1 and TRBJ1-1; 7 positions match TRBD1. CDR1 is SGHRS, CDR2 YFSETQ, per germline. Trimming removed 4 bases from V and 11 bases from J; junction bases left unmatched: 11. The CDR3 is 13 residues long. The CDR3: CASSPPTGSSAFF. DNA of the CDR3: TGCGCCAGCAGCCCCCCGACAGGGTCAAGCGCTTTCTTT.

This chain connects TRBV6-1 to TRBJ2-1; 11 positions match TRBD2. Per germline, CDR1 MNHNS and CDR2 SASEGT. The CDR3 spans 14 residues. The junction had 3 bases not matched to a gene; V was cut back by 2 bases and J by 9 bases. The DNA for the CDR3 is TGTGCCAGCAGTGAACTAGCGGGAGGAGTTGAGCAGTTCTTC. The encoded protein is CASSELAGGVEQFF.

J is TRBJ2-5 and V is TRBV7-6, with TRBD1 as a possible D gene (6 bases). The CDR3 has 16 amino acids. The V and J ends lost 5 bases and 4 bases respectively, with 20 bases between them. CDR1 and CDR2 from the germline V gene are SGHVS and FNYEAQ. The CDR3, as DNA: TGTGCCAGCAGCCCCCGTAGTAGCAAAGGGGGAGAGACCCAGTACTTC. Translation gives CASSPRSSKGGETQYF.

This clone was recorded a few times. V usage is TRBV5-4 and J usage is TRBJ1-3, with no clear D. CDR3 length: 14 residues. The V end lost 1 base, the J end lost 1 base, and 6 bases lay between the germline ends. From germline, CDR1 is SGHNT and CDR2 YYREEE (reference sequence). CDR3 in DNA: TGTGCCAGCAGCTTGCGAGAGTCTGGAAACACCATATATTTT. Translating gives CASSLRESGNTIYF.

The rearrangement uses TRBV5-1 and TRBJ2-1; 11 bases are a match to TRBD2. Looked up from germline, CDR1 is SGHRS and CDR2 is YFSETQ. This CDR3 region has 16 residues. The V and J ends lost 9 bases and 4 bases, in that order; junction bases with no gene match: 12. The CDR3 nucleotides read TGCGCCACCGGTCCCTTAGCGGGAGGGCCATACAATGAGCAGTTCTTC. Its protein product is CATGPLAGGPYNEQFF. Together with reference TRBV5-1 and TRBJ2-1, the CDR3 gives the full variable domain: KAGVTQTPRYLIKTRGQQVTLSCSPISGHRSVSWYQQTPGQGLQFLFEYFSETQRNKGNFPGRFSGRQFSNSRSEMNVSTLELGDSALYLCATGPLAGGPYNEQFFGPGTRLTVL.

This clone appeared a few times. The chain employs TRBV2 and TRBJ1-1; a possible D gene is TRBD1 (6 bases). The CDR3 length is 11 residues. V lost 9 bases and J lost 7, with 12 bases in between. Germline values: CDR1 SNHLY, CDR2 FYNNEI. The CDR3 nucleotides read TGTGCCAGTTATCAGGGGCGTGAAGCTTTCTTT. Encoded protein: CASYQGREAFF.

The chain has TRBV7-3 and TRBJ2-1, with 8 bases fitting TRBD2. The CDR3 totals 17 residues. Germline CDR1 and CDR2: SGHTA and FQGTGA. V was pared by 2 bases and J by 4 bases, with 10 bases of the junction left unmatched. CDR3 residues: CASSLSPGLADYNEQFF. The CDR3 region has the DNA TGTGCCAGCAGCTTATCCCCCGGACTAGCCGATTACAATGAGCAGTTCTTC.